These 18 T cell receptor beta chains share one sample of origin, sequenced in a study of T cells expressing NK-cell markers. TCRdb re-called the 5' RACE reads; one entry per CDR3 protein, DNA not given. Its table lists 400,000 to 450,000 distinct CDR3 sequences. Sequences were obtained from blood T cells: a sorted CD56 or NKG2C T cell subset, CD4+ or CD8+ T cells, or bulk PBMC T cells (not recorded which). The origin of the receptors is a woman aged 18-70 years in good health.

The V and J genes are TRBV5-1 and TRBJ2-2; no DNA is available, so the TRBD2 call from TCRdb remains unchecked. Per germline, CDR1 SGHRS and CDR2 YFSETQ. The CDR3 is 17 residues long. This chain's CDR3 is CASSLSSGRALTGELFF.

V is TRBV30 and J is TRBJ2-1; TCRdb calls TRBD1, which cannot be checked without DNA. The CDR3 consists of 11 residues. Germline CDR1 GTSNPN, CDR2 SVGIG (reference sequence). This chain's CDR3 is CAWSGRHEQFF.

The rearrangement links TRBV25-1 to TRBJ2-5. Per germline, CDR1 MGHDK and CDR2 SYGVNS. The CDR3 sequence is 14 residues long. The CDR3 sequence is CASSEPRRIETQYF.

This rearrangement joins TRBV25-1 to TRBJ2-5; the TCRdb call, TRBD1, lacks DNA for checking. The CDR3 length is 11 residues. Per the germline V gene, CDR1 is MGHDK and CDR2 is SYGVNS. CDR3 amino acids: CASEGTKTQYF.

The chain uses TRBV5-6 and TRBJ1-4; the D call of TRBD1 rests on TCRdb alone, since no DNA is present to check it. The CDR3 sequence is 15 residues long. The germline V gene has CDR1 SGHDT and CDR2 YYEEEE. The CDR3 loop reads CASSFIGQGGEKLFF.

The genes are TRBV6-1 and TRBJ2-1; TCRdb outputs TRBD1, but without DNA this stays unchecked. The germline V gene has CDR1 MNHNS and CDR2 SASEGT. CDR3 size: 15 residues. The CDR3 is CASRGGDRVLNEQFF.

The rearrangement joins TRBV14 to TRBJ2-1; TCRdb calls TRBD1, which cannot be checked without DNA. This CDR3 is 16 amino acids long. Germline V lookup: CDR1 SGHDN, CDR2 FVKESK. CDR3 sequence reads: CASSPQGGASSNEQFF.

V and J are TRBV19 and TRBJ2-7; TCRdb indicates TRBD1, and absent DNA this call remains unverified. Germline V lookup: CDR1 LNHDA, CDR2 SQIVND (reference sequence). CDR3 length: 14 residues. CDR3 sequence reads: CASSAPHTAYEQYF.

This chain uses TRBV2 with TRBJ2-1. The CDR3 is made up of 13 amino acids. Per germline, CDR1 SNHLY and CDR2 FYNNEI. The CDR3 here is CASSVDPDNEQFF. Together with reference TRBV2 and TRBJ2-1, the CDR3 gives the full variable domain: EPEVTQTPSHQVTQMGQEVILRCVPISNHLYFYWYRQILGQKVEFLVSFYNNEISEKSEIFDDQFSVERPDGSNFTLKIRSTKLEDSAMYFCASSVDPDNEQFFGPGTRLTVL.

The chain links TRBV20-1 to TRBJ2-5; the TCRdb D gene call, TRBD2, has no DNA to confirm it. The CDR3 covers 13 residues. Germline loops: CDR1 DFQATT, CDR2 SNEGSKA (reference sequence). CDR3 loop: CSVGGKYQETQYF.

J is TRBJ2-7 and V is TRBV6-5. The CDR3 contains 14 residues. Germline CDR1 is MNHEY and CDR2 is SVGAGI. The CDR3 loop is CASSYYPDSYEQYF.

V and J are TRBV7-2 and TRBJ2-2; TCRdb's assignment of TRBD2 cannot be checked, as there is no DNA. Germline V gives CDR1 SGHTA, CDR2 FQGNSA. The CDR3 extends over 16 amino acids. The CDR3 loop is CASSLVSSGGTGELFF.

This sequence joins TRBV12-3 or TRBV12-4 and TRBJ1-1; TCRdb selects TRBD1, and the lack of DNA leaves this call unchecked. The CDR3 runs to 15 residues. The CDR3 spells CASSPSKGLGTEAFF.

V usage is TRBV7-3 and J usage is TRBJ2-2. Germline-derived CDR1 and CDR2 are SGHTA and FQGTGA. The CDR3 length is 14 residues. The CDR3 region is CASSLSGSTGELFF.

The CDR3 is CAWSVGATLHEQYF. The chain carries TRBV30 and TRBJ2-7; TCRdb calls TRBD1, which cannot be checked without DNA. Germline V lookup: CDR1 GTSNPN, CDR2 SVGIG (reference sequence). This CDR3 has 14 residues.

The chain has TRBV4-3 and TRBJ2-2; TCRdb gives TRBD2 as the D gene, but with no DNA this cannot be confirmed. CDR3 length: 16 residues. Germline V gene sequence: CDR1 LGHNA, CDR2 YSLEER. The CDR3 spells CASSQFSGRGGGELFF.

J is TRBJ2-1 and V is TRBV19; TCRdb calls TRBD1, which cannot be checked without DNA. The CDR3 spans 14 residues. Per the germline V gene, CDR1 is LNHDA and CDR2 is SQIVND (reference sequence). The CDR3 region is CAREDRGLYNEQFF.

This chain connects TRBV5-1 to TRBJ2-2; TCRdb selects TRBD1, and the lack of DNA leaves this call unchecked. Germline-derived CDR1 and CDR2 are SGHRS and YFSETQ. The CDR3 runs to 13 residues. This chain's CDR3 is CASSIDSTGELFF.